This is a list of T cell receptor beta chains from one sample in a study of neurological immune-mediated disorders. TCRdb re-called the 5' RACE reads with MiXCR, one entry per CDR3 protein. The sample contains approximately 70,000 distinct CDR3 sequences, 10% of which appear only once. The specimen sequenced was PBMCs. The receptors here all came from a young man in good health. CDR3s include the opening cysteine and the closing phenylalanine or tryptophan. Fields, in order: clone size, J gene, D gene, V gene, CDR3 protein, CDR3 DNA. A D gene is named only where the DNA matches it firmly. The size of a clone is reported for some rows only, either as once, few or many, or as a class for expanded clones.

>many|TRBJ2-7|TRBD1|TRBV10-3
CAISESGRGEMMDRVPYEQYF
TGTGCCATCAGTGAGTCGGGGAGAGGGGAAATGATGGACAGGGTCCCCTACGAGCAGTACTTC
>many|TRBJ1-2|.|TRBV29-1
CSVVGGGKSNYGYTF
TGCAGCGTTGTAGGTGGAGGGAAATCCAACTATGGCTACACCTTC
>many|TRBJ2-7|.|TRBV28
CASNVGAYEQYF
TGTGCCAGTAACGTGGGAGCCTACGAGCAGTACTTC
>.|TRBJ2-1|.|TRBV7-2
CASSLRLVLSYNEQFF
TGTGCCAGCAGCTTAAGACTAGTGCTTTCCTACAATGAGCAGTTCTTC
>many|TRBJ2-1|TRBD2|TRBV11-2
CASSLFSGINNEQFF
TGTGCCAGCAGCTTGTTTAGCGGGATAAACAATGAGCAGTTCTTC
>.|TRBJ2-1|TRBD2|TRBV12-3/TRBV12-4
CSSSQSGTKYNEQFF
TGTTCCAGCAGCCAATCCGGGACTAAATACAATGAGCAGTTCTTC
>many|TRBJ2-1|.|TRBV9
CASSPRDARNEQFF
TGTGCCAGCAGCCCTCGGGACGCTAGGAATGAGCAGTTCTTC
>many|TRBJ2-1|TRBD2|TRBV29-1
CSGGGSGGSYNEQFF
TGCAGCGGGGGAGGTAGCGGGGGCTCCTACAATGAGCAGTTCTTC
>many|TRBJ1-5|.|TRBV20-1
CSARDITEGNQPQHF
TGCAGTGCTAGAGATATAACAGAGGGCAATCAGCCCCAGCATTTT
>many|TRBJ2-7|.|TRBV5-1
CASSLQQGYYEQYF
TGCGCCAGCAGCTTGCAACAGGGATACTACGAGCAGTACTTC
>many|TRBJ2-3|.|TRBV20-1
CSARVNTDTQYF
TGCAGTGCTAGAGTCAACACAGATACGCAGTATTTT
>many|TRBJ2-1|.|TRBV29-1
CSVVGPNNEQFF
TGCAGCGTTGTGGGACCAAACAATGAGCAGTTCTTC
>.|TRBJ2-7|.|TRBV27
CASSLATGRLWYEQYF
TGTGCCAGCAGTTTAGCCACAGGGCGCCTTTGGTACGAGCAGTACTTC
>many|TRBJ1-1|TRBD1|TRBV14
CASSQYDRGVLDTEAFF
TGTGCCAGCAGCCAATACGACAGGGGAGTACTCGACACTGAAGCTTTCTTT
>many|TRBJ2-6|.|TRBV27
CASRSSGGTQFSGANVLTF
TGTGCCAGCAGAAGTTCAGGGGGGACACAATTCTCTGGGGCCAACGTCCTGACTTTC
>many|TRBJ1-5|TRBD1|TRBV4-1
CASSRDGQGNQPQHF
TGCGCCAGCAGCCGAGACGGACAGGGAAATCAGCCCCAGCATTTT
>many|TRBJ2-1|TRBD2|TRBV20-1
CSASPGLANNEQFF
TGCAGTGCTAGCCCGGGACTAGCGAACAATGAGCAGTTCTTC
>many|TRBJ2-5|.|TRBV5-1
CASRTNQETQYF
TGCGCCAGCAGGACAAATCAAGAGACCCAGTACTTC
>many|TRBJ1-1|.|TRBV5-1
CASSLVVVGNTEAFF
TGCGCCAGCAGCTTGGTTGTGGTGGGGAACACTGAAGCTTTCTTT
>many|TRBJ2-7|TRBD1|TRBV28
CASRLRTGADEQYF
TGTGCCAGCAGGCTCCGGACAGGGGCCGACGAGCAGTACTTC
>many|TRBJ2-4|.|TRBV27
CASSGRSDIQYF
TGTGCCAGCAGTGGGAGGAGCGACATTCAGTACTTC
>many|TRBJ1-1|.|TRBV20-1
CSANPGAENTEAFF
TGCAGTGCTAATCCCGGGGCCGAGAACACTGAAGCTTTCTTT
>many|TRBJ2-2|.|TRBV14
CASSLSEPTGGDTGELFF
TGTGCCAGCAGCCTGAGTGAGCCCACAGGGGGGGACACCGGGGAGCTGTTTTTT
>many|TRBJ2-2|TRBD2|TRBV6-5
CASSYLLAGTKISNTGELFF
TGTGCCAGCAGTTACTTACTAGCGGGGACAAAGATTTCGAACACCGGGGAGCTGTTTTTT
>many|TRBJ2-3|.|TRBV10-3
CAITAQVTDTQYF
TGTGCCATCACTGCCCAGGTCACAGATACGCAGTATTTT
>many|TRBJ2-3|.|TRBV20-1
CSARDGVTDTQYF
TGCAGTGCTAGAGATGGGGTCACAGATACGCAGTATTTT
>many|TRBJ2-3|.|TRBV6-1
CASREGQLSRGTQYF
TGTGCCAGCAGAGAAGGACAGCTCTCCAGGGGTACGCAGTATTTT
>many|TRBJ2-1|.|TRBV5-1
CASSSGQTYNEQFF
TGCGCCAGCAGCTCCGGACAGACCTACAATGAGCAGTTCTTC
>.|TRBJ2-2|.|TRBV29-1
CSVGVTTNTGELFF
TGCAGCGTTGGTGTGACTACGAACACCGGGGAGCTGTTTTTT
>few|TRBJ2-2|TRBD1|TRBV6-1
CASSEWTGNTGELFF
TGTGCCAGCAGTGAATGGACAGGGAACACCGGGGAGCTGTTTTTT
>many|TRBJ2-7|TRBD1|TRBV5-1
CASSLGQGGNEQYF
TGCGCCAGCAGCCTGGGACAGGGTGGGAACGAGCAGTACTTC
>many|TRBJ1-4|.|TRBV7-8
CASSRGRHEKLFF
TGTGCCAGCAGCCGAGGGCGTCATGAAAAACTGTTTTTT
>many|TRBJ2-7|.|TRBV20-1
CSAKLHTNYEQYF
TGCAGTGCTAAACTCCACACAAACTACGAGCAGTACTTC
>many|TRBJ2-7|TRBD2|TRBV7-2
CASSYRTSGYYEQYF
TGTGCCAGCAGTTATCGGACTAGCGGTTACTACGAGCAGTACTTC
>many|TRBJ2-1|.|TRBV6-2/TRBV6-3
CASSYSPPAGIYNEQFF
TGTGCCAGCAGTTACTCCCCACCAGCGGGCATTTACAATGAGCAGTTCTTC
>few|TRBJ2-7|.|TRBV29-1
CSVETSSYEQYF
TGCAGCGTTGAGACTAGTTCCTACGAGCAGTACTTC
>.|TRBJ2-5|.|TRBV7-6
CASSFAQGETQYF
TGTGCCAGCAGCTTTGCTCAGGGGGAGACCCAGTACTTC
>many|TRBJ2-3|TRBD2|TRBV6-4
CASSEGGRATDTQYF
TGTGCCAGCAGTGAAGGAGGGAGGGCCACAGATACGCAGTATTTT
>many|TRBJ2-1|.|TRBV2
CASSRAGSSYNEQFF
TGTGCCAGCAGCCGGGCCGGGAGCTCCTACAATGAGCAGTTCTTC
>.|TRBJ2-5|TRBD2|TRBV4-2
CASSPGGSGPQETQYF
TGTGCCAGCAGCCCGGGGGGTAGCGGGCCACAAGAGACCCAGTACTTC
>many|TRBJ2-1|.|TRBV4-2
CASSQDWASRYNEQFF
TGTGCCAGCAGCCAAGATTGGGCTAGCCGGTACAATGAGCAGTTCTTC
>medium-sized|TRBJ2-7|.|TRBV4-1
CASSRASSDPPSEQYF
TGCGCCAGCAGCCGTGCTTCTAGCGATCCGCCGAGCGAGCAGTACTTC
>many|TRBJ2-5|.|TRBV10-1
CASSDQGTETQYF
TGCGCCAGCAGTGACCAGGGAACCGAGACCCAGTACTTC
>few|TRBJ2-7|.|TRBV7-2
CASSRKGGGLSEQYF
TGTGCCAGCAGCCGAAAGGGGGGGGGTCTCAGCGAGCAGTACTTC
>few|TRBJ2-7|.|TRBV10-2
CASSEQANPYEQYF
TGCGCCAGCAGTGAGCAGGCCAACCCCTACGAGCAGTACTTC
>many|TRBJ2-3|.|TRBV5-1
CASSSRTPTDTQYF
TGCGCCAGCAGCTCCCGGACACCGACAGATACGCAGTATTTT
>.|TRBJ2-3|.|TRBV5-1
CASSSGTSTDTQYF
TGCGCCAGCAGCTCGGGAACTAGCACAGATACGCAGTATTTT
>many|TRBJ1-5|.|TRBV29-1
CSARTGGSNQPQHF
TGCAGCGCTAGGACTGGGGGGAGCAATCAGCCCCAGCATTTT
>many|TRBJ2-1|TRBD1|TRBV6-2/TRBV6-3
CASSYSGTGGNEQFF
TGTGCCAGCAGTTACTCCGGGACAGGGGGCAATGAGCAGTTCTTC
>many|TRBJ2-5|TRBD2|TRBV5-1
CASSLASSGSLETQYF
TGCGCCAGCAGCTTGGCGTCTAGCGGGAGTTTGGAGACCCAGTACTTC
>many|TRBJ2-2|.|TRBV7-9
CASSLGTYTGELFF
TGTGCCAGCAGCCTTGGGACCTACACCGGGGAGCTGTTTTTT
>many|TRBJ1-1|.|TRBV29-1
CSVGSTQGRSSEAFF
TGCAGCGTGGGAAGCACCCAGGGCAGGAGCTCTGAAGCTTTCTTT
>many|TRBJ1-1|.|TRBV5-1
CASSLVTGTKNTEAFF
TGCGCCAGCAGCCTCGTCACAGGGACAAAGAACACTGAAGCTTTCTTT
>few|TRBJ1-3|.|TRBV28
CASSLGRDSGNTIYF
TGTGCCAGCAGTTTAGGCAGGGATTCCGGAAACACCATATATTTT